The subject of this entry is one T cell receptor (beta chain). This sample is part of a study of T cells in tuberculosis. V was shortened by 1 base and J by 7 bases, with 12 bases between the two germline ends. Germline loops: CDR1 SGHRS, CDR2 YFSETQ. CDR3 size: 14 residues. Using immunoSEQ multiplex PCR, the repertoire was profiled, and TCRdb retains in-frame clones only, with some absent. The data show roughly 28,000 clones, almost 90% seen once. The V call is TRBV5-1, the J call TRBJ2-1; D possibly corresponds to TRBD1 (6 bases). The sequence came from a donor aged 10-30 years with latent tuberculosis or without tuberculosis infection. The material sequenced was PBMCs. This chain's CDR3 is CASSLSTGKNEQFF. The CDR3 coding sequence is TGCGCCAGCAGCTTGAGTACAGGGAAGAATGAGCAGTTCTTC.